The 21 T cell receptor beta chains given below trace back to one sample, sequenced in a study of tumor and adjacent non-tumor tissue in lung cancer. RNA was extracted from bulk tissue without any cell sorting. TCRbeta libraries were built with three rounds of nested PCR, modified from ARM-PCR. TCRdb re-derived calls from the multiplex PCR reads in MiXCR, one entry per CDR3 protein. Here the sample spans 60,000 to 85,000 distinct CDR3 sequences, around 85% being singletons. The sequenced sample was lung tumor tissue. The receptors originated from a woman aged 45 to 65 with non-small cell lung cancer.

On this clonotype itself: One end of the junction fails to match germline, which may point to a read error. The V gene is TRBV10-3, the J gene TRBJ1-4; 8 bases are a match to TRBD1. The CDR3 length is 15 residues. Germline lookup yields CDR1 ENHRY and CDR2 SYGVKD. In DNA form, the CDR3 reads TGTGCGATCAGTGAACACACAGGGGGAGGGGAAAAACTGCTTTTT. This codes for CAISEHTGGGEKLLF.

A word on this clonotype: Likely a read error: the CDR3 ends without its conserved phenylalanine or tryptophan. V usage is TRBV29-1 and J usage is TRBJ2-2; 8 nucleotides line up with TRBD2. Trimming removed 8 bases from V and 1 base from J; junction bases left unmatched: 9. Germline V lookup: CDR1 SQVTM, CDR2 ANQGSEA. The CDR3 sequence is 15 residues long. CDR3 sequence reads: CSPTRGRWNTGELFS. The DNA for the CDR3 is TGCAGCCCCACACGCGGGAGGTGGAACACCGGGGAGCTGTTTTCT.

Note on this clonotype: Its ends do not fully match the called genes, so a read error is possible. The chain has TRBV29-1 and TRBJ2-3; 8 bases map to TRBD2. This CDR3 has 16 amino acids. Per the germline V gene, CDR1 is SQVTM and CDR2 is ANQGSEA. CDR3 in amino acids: CSAPGLLAGSTDTQYF. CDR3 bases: TGCAGCGCTCCGGGACTCCTAGCGGGTAGCACAGATACACAGTATTTT.

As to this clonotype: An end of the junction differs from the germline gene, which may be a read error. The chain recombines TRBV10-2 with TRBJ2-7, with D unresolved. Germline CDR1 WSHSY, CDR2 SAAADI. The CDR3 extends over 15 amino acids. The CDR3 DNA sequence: TGCGCTAGCAGAGAATCTGAGACTCCCCTCTACGAGCAGTACTTC. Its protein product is CASRESETPLYEQYF.

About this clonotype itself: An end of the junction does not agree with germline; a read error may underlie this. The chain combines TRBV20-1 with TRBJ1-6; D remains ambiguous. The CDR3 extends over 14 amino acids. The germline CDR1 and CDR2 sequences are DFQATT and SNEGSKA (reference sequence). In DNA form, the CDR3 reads TGCAGTGCGAGGTCGTGGGCAGTGGATTCATCCCTCCACTTT. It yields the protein CSARSWAVDSSLHF.

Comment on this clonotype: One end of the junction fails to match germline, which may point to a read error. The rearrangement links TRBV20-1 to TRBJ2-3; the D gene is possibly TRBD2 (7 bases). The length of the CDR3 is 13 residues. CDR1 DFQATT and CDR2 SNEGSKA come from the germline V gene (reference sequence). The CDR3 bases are TGTAGTGGGGTCCGGGGGGCCTTAGATACGCACTATTTT. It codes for CSGVRGALDTHYF.

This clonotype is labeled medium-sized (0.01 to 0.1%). The CDR3 is CASTDWGQGYNEQFF. CDR3 nucleotides: TGTGCCAGCACCGACTGGGGACAGGGGTACAATGAGCAGTTCTTC. The gene calls are TRBV6-2 or TRBV6-3 and TRBJ2-1; 10 nucleotides align to TRBD1. Germline V gives CDR1 MNHEY, CDR2 SVGEGT. The CDR3 consists of 15 residues. The trim removed 7 bases at V and 4 bases at J, leaving 7 bases unmatched.

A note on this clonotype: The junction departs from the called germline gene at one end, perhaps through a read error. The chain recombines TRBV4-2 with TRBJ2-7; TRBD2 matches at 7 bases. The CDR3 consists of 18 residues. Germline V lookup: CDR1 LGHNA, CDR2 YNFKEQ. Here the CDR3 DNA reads TGTGTCAGCAGCCAAGATCTACTCAGCGGGATCTCTGGTTACGAGCAGTACTTC. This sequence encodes CVSSQDLLSGISGYEQYF.

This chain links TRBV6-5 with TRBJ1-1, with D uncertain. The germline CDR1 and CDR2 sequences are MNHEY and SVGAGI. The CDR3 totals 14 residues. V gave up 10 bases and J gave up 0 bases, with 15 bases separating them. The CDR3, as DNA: TGTGCCAACAGCACACGCGAAATGAACACTGAAGCTTTCTTT. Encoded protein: CANSTREMNTEAFF.

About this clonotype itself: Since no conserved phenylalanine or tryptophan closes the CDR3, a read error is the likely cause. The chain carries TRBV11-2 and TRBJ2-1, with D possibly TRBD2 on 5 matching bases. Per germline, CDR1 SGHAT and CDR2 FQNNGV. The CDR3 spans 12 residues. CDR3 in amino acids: CTNSSTRDEQFI. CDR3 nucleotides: TGTACCAACAGCTCCACTAGGGATGAGCAGTTCATC.

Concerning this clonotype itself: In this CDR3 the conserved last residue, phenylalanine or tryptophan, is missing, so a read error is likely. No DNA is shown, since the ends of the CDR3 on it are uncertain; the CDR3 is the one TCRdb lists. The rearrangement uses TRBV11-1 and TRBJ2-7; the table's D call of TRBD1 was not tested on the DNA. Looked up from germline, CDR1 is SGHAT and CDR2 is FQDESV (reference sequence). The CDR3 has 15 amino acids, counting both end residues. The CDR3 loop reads CASSLRDRDEYEHYY.

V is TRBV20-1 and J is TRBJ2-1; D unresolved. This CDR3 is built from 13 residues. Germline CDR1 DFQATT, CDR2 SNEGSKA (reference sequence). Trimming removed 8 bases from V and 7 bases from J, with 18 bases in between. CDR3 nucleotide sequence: TGCAGTATTACAAGACCAGCTTCGAATGAGCAGTTCTTC. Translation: CSITRPASNEQFF.

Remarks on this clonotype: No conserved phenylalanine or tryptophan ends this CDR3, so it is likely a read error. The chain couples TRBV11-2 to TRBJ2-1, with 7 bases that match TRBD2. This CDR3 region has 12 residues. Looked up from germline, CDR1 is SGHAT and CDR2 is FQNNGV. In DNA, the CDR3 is TGTACCAACATGGGACTACCTGACCAGCAGTTCCTC. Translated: CTNMGLPDQQFL.

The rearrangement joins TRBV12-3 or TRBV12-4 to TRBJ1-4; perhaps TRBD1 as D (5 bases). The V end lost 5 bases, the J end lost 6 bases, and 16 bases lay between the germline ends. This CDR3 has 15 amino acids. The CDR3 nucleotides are TGTGCCAGCAGTATGATGGGGCACTCGGATGAAAAACTGTTTTTT. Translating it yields CASSMMGHSDEKLFF.

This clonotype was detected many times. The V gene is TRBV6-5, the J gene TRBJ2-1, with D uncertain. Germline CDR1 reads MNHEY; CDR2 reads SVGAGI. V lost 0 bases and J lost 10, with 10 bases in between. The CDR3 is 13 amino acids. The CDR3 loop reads CASSYSMIGEQFF. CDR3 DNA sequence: TGTGCCAGCAGTTACTCGATGATCGGCGAGCAGTTCTTC.

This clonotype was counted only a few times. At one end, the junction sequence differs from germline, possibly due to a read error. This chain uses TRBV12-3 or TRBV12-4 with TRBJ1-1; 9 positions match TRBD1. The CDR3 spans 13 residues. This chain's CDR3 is CASGATGGTEAFF. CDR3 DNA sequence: TGCGCCAGCGGTGCGACAGGGGGCACTGAAGCTTTCTTT.

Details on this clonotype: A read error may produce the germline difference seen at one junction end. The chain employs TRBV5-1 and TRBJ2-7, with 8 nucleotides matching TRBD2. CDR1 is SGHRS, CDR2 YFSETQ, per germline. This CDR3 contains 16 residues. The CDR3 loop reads CASSQTSVSSSYEQYF. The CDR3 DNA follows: TGCGCCAGCAGCCAGACTAGCGTGAGTTCTAGCTACGAACAGTACTTC.

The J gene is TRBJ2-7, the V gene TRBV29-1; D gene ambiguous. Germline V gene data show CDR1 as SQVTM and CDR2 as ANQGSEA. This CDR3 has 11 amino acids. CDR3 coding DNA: TGCAGTGTTCGCGGTGTCTACGAGCAGTACTTC. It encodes CSVRGVYEQYF.

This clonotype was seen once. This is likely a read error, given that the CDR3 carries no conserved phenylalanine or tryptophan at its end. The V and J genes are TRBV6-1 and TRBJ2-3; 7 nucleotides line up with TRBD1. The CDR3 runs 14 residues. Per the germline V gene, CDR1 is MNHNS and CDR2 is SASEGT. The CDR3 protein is CAISLDRSSDTQYS. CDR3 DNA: TGTGCCATCAGTCTGGACAGGTCCTCAGATACGCAGTATTCT.

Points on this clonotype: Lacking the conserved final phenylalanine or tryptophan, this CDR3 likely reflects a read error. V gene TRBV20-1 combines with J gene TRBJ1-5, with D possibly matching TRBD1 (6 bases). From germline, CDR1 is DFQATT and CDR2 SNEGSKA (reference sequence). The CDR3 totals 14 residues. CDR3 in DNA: TGCAGTGCTGGAATGTTGGGGGGCAATCTGCCCCAGCATTCT. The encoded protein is CSAGMLGGNLPQHS.

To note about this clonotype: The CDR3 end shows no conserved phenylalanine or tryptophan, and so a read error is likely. The CDR3 sequence: CVWGLGNEQFL. The CDR3 nucleotides read TGTGTCTGGGGACTAGGCAATGAGCAGTTCCTC. The gene calls are TRBV30 and TRBJ2-1, with 8 bases identical to TRBD2. The CDR3 has 11 amino acids. Germline CDR1 and CDR2: GTSNPN and SVGIG (reference sequence).